Below are 16 T cell receptor beta chains sequenced from a single sample in a study of CD8+ T cells in alopecia areata. Treatment: oral pan-JAK inhibitor, 5-10 mg twice daily. Sequencing relied on a cDNA template that was reverse transcribed from extracted RNA. TCRdb's table, derived via immunoSEQ multiplex PCR, lists solely in-frame clones and lacks some. Of roughly 220,000 clones listed, roughly three fifths are singletons. The sample consisted of CD4+ T cells sorted from blood, taken at approximately week 42, from a patient treated with tofacitinib. All receptors derive from a human donor with alopecia areata.

This rearrangement joins TRBV9 to TRBJ2-3, with 8 positions matching TRBD1. The CDR3 length is 16 residues. CDR1 and CDR2 (germline): SGDLS, YYNGEE. V shed 4 bases and J 2 bases; nucleotides not matched to a gene: 9. The CDR3 spells CASSMTGARPTDTQYF. The DNA of the CDR3 is TGTGCCAGCAGCATGACAGGGGCTCGGCCCACAGATACGCAGTATTTT. Together with reference TRBV9 and TRBJ2-3, the CDR3 gives the full variable domain: DSGVTQTPKHLITATGQRVTLRCSPRSGDLSVYWYQQSLDQGLQFLIQYYNGEERAKGNILERFSAQQFPDLHSELNLSSLELGDSALYFCASSMTGARPTDTQYFGPGTRLTVL.

This clone was found once. This chain uses TRBV27 with TRBJ1-2; the D gene is possibly TRBD1 (5 bases). Germline CDR1 is MNHEY and CDR2 is SMNVEV (reference sequence). Trimming took 8 bases from V and 5 from J, leaving 18 bases between them. This CDR3 comprises 14 residues. The chain's CDR3 is CASGVPGRVYGYTF. As DNA, the CDR3 is TGTGCCAGCGGAGTCCCAGGGCGAGTTTATGGCTACACCTTC.

This clone has a handful of counts. The chain recombines TRBV6-5 with TRBJ2-2, with TRBD1 as a possible D gene (6 bases). The length of the CDR3 is 16 residues. With 2 bases removed from V and 1 base from J, the gap between germline ends came to 11 bases. The germline V gene encodes CDR1 MNHEY and CDR2 SVGAGI. The CDR3 sequence: CASSYEGDLNTGELFF. The CDR3 DNA is TGTGCCAGCAGTTACGAGGGGGATTTGAACACCGGGGAGCTGTTTTTT.

Concerning this clone: The sample carries other DNA sequences with the same CDR3. V usage is TRBV5-1 and J usage is TRBJ1-6; no firm D call. The CDR3 loop spans 12 amino acids. V was cut by 0 bases and J by 8 bases, with 3 bases left in between. Germline V gene sequence: CDR1 SGHRS, CDR2 YFSETQ. The CDR3 DNA follows: TGCGCCAGCAGCTTGGGTGATTCACCCCTCCACTTT. Translating it yields CASSLGDSPLHF.

The V gene is TRBV7-2, the J gene TRBJ2-7; D gene uncertain. CDR1 is SGHTA and CDR2 is FQGNSA in the germline V gene. The ends were cut back, 4 bases at V and 5 bases at J, with 3 bases in the middle. The CDR3 spans 10 residues. In DNA, the CDR3 is TGTGCCAGCAGCTCTGACGAGCAGTACTTC. Protein sequence: CASSSDEQYF.

This clone turned up a few times. J is TRBJ1-2 and V is TRBV2; no firm D call. The length of the CDR3 is 12 residues. Germline-derived CDR1 and CDR2 are SNHLY and FYNNEI. Trimming shortened V by 10 bases and J by 6 bases, and 15 bases separated the two germline ends. In DNA form, the CDR3 reads TGTGCCACCTTTCGTAATAAGGATGGCTACACCTTC. Its translation: CATFRNKDGYTF.

The V call is TRBV12-5, the J call TRBJ2-7, with D possibly TRBD1 on 6 matching bases. V dropped 4 bases and J dropped 6 bases, with 25 bases sitting between them. Germline CDR1 reads LGHNT; CDR2 reads FRNRAP. This CDR3 region has 17 residues. CDR3 sequence reads: CASGSWSRDKNKVEQYF. The CDR3 DNA reads TGTGCTAGTGGTTCTTGGAGTAGGGACAAGAACAAAGTCGAGCAGTACTTC.

This chain uses TRBV29-1 with TRBJ1-5; tentative D call: TRBD1 (6 bases). CDR1 and CDR2 (germline): SQVTM, ANQGSEA. V lost 6 bases and J 4 bases, leaving 13 bases between the germline ends. The CDR3 contains 13 residues. The CDR3 sequence: CSVAQGPNQPQHF. CDR3 in DNA: TGCAGCGTCGCACAGGGACCGAATCAGCCCCAGCATTTT. Looking up the rest from reference TRBV29-1 and TRBJ1-5 gives the full variable domain: SAVISQKPSRDICQRGTSLTIQCQVDSQVTMMFWYRQQPGQSLTLIATANQGSEATYESGFVIDKFPISRPNLTFSTLTVSNMSPEDSSIYLCSVAQGPNQPQHFGDGTRLSIL.

Of note for this clone: A junction end diverges from the germline sequence, so it may reflect a read error. V gene TRBV29-1 combines with J gene TRBJ2-2, with D unresolved. Looked up from germline, CDR1 is SQVTM and CDR2 is ANQGSEA. The CDR3 contains 12 residues. DNA of the CDR3: TGCAGCGTTGAAGAACCGGGTTCGGAGCTATTTTTT. This encodes CSVEEPGSELFF.

The V gene is TRBV7-2, the J gene TRBJ1-1; the D is unclear. Trimming removed 6 bases from V and 6 bases from J, with 11 bases in between. Germline V gene lookup returns CDR1 SGHTA and CDR2 FQGNSA. The CDR3 length is 12 residues. The CDR3 coding sequence is TGTGCCAGCAGGTCCGGGATTGCTGAAGCTTTCTTT. The encoded protein is CASRSGIAEAFF. The entire variable domain, with the rest obtained from reference TRBV7-2 and TRBJ1-1, is as follows: GAGVSQSPSNKVTEKGKDVELRCDPISGHTALYWYRQSLGQGLEFLIYFQGNSAPDKSGLPSDRFSAERTGGSVSTLTIQRTQQEDSAVYLCASRSGIAEAFFGQGTRLTVV.

The chain is built from TRBV4-2 and TRBJ2-1; D tentatively fits TRBD1 or TRBD2 (6 bases each). Between the trimmed V and J ends, which lost 0 bases and 2 bases, there was a span of 14 bases. Per the germline V gene, CDR1 is LGHNA and CDR2 is YNFKEQ. This CDR3 comprises 17 residues. CDR3 protein: CASSQDGTGAAYNEQFF. The CDR3 DNA is TGTGCCAGCAGCCAAGATGGGACGGGGGCCGCCTACAATGAGCAGTTCTTC.

J is TRBJ1-2 and V is TRBV19; a possible D gene is TRBD1 (6 bases). Germline V gives CDR1 LNHDA, CDR2 SQIVND (reference sequence). The CDR3 sequence is 12 residues long. V lost 5 bases and J lost 4, with 8 bases in between. CDR3 coding DNA: TGTGCCAGTAGTCCAGGGGCCTATGGCTACACCTTC. Translated: CASSPGAYGYTF.

This clone was recorded a few times. The chain couples TRBV29-1 to TRBJ1-1; a possible D gene is TRBD1 (5 bases). From germline, CDR1 is SQVTM and CDR2 ANQGSEA. Between the trimmed V and J ends, which lost 4 bases and 1 base, there was a span of 13 bases. CDR3 length: 14 residues. The CDR3, as DNA: TGCAGCGTTGGTTATGGGGGACCGAACACTGAAGCTTTCTTT. Protein product: CSVGYGGPNTEAFF.

This clone has more than one count but fewer than ten. The V and J genes are TRBV5-6 and TRBJ2-7, with 9 bases that match TRBD2. This CDR3 has 15 residues. With V trimmed by 4 bases and J by 3 bases, 8 bases remained unmatched. Germline V gene lookup returns CDR1 SGHDT and CDR2 YYEEEE. CDR3 residues: CASSRAGGPDYEQYF. The DNA for the CDR3 is TGTGCCAGCAGCCGTGCGGGGGGGCCAGACTACGAGCAGTACTTC. The full variable domain, rest sourced from reference TRBV5-6 and TRBJ2-7, is DAGVTQSPTHLIKTRGQQVTLRCSPKSGHDTVSWYQQALGQGPQFIFQYYEEEERQRGNFPDRFSGHQFPNYSSELNVNALLLGDSALYLCASSRAGGPDYEQYFGPGTRLTVT.

The CDR3 protein is CASSQGSVAGGRTDTQYF. The CDR3 nucleotides read TGCGCCAGCAGCCAAGGGTCAGTAGCGGGGGGACGCACAGATACGCAGTATTTT. The chain couples TRBV4-1 to TRBJ2-3; 10 nucleotides agree with TRBD2. V was pared by 1 base and J by 1 base, with 8 bases of the junction left unmatched. Germline V gives CDR1 MGHRA, CDR2 YSYEKL. This CDR3 contains 18 residues.

The J gene is TRBJ1-6, the V gene TRBV5-1; D remains ambiguous. V dropped 0 bases and J dropped 7 bases, with 8 bases sitting between them. Germline CDR1 and CDR2: SGHRS and YFSETQ. The CDR3 is made up of 14 amino acids. The CDR3: CASSLDSLNSPLHF. For the CDR3, the DNA is TGCGCCAGCAGCTTGGACAGTTTGAATTCACCCCTCCACTTT.